The 16 T cell receptor beta chains reported below all come from one sample, sequenced in a study of blood T cell repertoires in COVID-19. The table came from immunoSEQ multiplex PCR; TCRdb's copy has only in-frame clones and leaves some out. The sample comprises 250,000 to 300,000 clones, about nine tenths of which are singletons, and 6.9% rests with the top ten. The sample comprised peripheral blood. Every receptor here comes from a woman aged 30 to 39 who had recovered from COVID-19.

The CDR3 here is CASSLDARGDDEQYF. CDR3 nucleotides: TGTGCCAGCAGCTTAGATGCCAGGGGGGACGACGAGCAGTACTTC. The gene calls are TRBV11-2 and TRBJ2-7; tentatively, D is TRBD1 (7 bases). Germline V gene sequence: CDR1 SGHAT, CDR2 FQNNGV. CDR3 length equals 15 residues. The V and J ends lost 0 bases and 5 bases respectively, with 14 bases between them. The complete variable domain, with remaining parts taken from reference TRBV11-2 and TRBJ2-7, reads EAGVAQSPRYKIIEKRQSVAFWCNPISGHATLYWYQQILGQGPKLLIQFQNNGVVDDSQLPKDRFSAERLKGVDSTLKIQPAKLEDSAVYLCASSLDARGDDEQYFGPGTRLTVT.

CDR3 nucleotides: TGTGCCATCAGCCCGGGACTAGCGGACAATGAGCAGTTCTTC. This sequence encodes CAISPGLADNEQFF. V and J are TRBV10-3 and TRBJ2-1; 11 bases match TRBD2. The germline V gene has CDR1 ENHRY and CDR2 SYGVKD. Trimming took 6 bases from V and 5 from J; bases not matched to a gene: 3. The CDR3 has 14 amino acids.

This rearrangement joins TRBV28 to TRBJ1-6; D is possibly TRBD1 (5 bases). The V and J ends lost 6 bases and 10 bases respectively, with 13 bases between them. The V gene's germline CDR1 is MDHEN and CDR2 SYDVKM. This CDR3 region has 13 residues. This chain's CDR3 is CASRGEGGSPLHF. CDR3 bases: TGTGCCAGCAGGGGGGAGGGAGGCTCACCCCTCCACTTT.

The chain uses TRBV7-3 and TRBJ1-1, with 7 positions matching TRBD1. With 7 bases clipped from V and 0 bases from J, the junction kept 14 bases outside the gene matches. Germline V gene sequence: CDR1 SGHTA, CDR2 FQGTGA. This CDR3 contains 17 residues. CDR3 in DNA: TGTGCCAGCACGACAGGGTTTCTGGTAAACATGAACACTGAAGCTTTCTTT. Translation gives CASTTGFLVNMNTEAFF. The full variable domain, completed using reference TRBV7-3 and TRBJ1-1, is GAGVSQTPSNKVTEKGKYVELRCDPISGHTALYWYRQSLGQGPEFLIYFQGTGAADDSGLPNDRFFAVRPEGSVSTLKIQRTERGDSAVYLCASTTGFLVNMNTEAFFGQGTRLTVV.

The chain links TRBV23-1 to TRBJ2-2, with D tentatively TRBD2 (5 bases). TRBV23-1 has ORF status, its function being uncertain. Trimming stripped 3 bases from V and 2 bases from J, with 10 bases between. The CDR3 runs 15 residues. The CDR3 DNA sequence: TGCGCCAGCAGTCAGCGACTATCTAACACCGGGGAGCTGTTTTTT. It yields the protein CASSQRLSNTGELFF.

The chain uses TRBV11-2 and TRBJ1-1, with D possibly being TRBD1 (6 bases). V lost 2 bases and J 6 bases, leaving 16 bases between the germline ends. Germline V lookup: CDR1 SGHAT, CDR2 FQNNGV. The length of the CDR3 is 15 residues. In DNA, the CDR3 is TGTGCCAGCAGCTTATTGCCGGGGGGCGATGCTGAAGCTTTCTTT. It codes for CASSLLPGGDAEAFF.

The CDR3 region is CASSLRTGYYEQYF. The CDR3 DNA is TGTGCCAGCAGTTTGCGGACAGGGTACTACGAGCAGTACTTC. V is TRBV28 and J is TRBJ2-7; 8 nucleotides line up with TRBD1. Germline CDR1 and CDR2: MDHEN and SYDVKM. This CDR3 is 14 amino acids long. The V segment lost 3 bases and the J segment 3 bases; nucleotides outside the gene matches: 4.

The J gene is TRBJ2-1, the V gene TRBV6-5, with 8 bases lining up with TRBD2. Germline trimming cut 5 bases from V and 6 bases from J; bases unmatched to any gene: 6. The CDR3 contains 14 residues. Germline V CDR1 and CDR2: MNHEY, SVGAGI. The CDR3 loop reads CASSQLRGGNEQFF. Here the CDR3 DNA reads TGTGCCAGCAGTCAACTCCGGGGGGGCAATGAGCAGTTCTTC.

This chain connects TRBV18 to TRBJ1-3, with a possible D match to TRBD1 (5 bases). This CDR3 comprises 11 residues. Germline V gene data show CDR1 as KGHSH and CDR2 as LQKENI. The CDR3 coding sequence is TGTGCGGCGGGGCCAGAAAACACCATATATTTT. Its protein is CAAGPENTIYF.

This chain links TRBV5-1 with TRBJ1-2; 9 nucleotides line up with TRBD1. V shed 1 base, J shed 8 bases, and the junction held 9 bases outside the gene matches. The CDR3 is 15 residues long. CDR1 and CDR2 (germline): SGHRS, YFSETQ. For the CDR3, the DNA is TGCGCCAGCAGCTTGTCGTCCACAGGGGGCCGGGGCTACACCTTC. It is translated as CASSLSSTGGRGYTF.

The chain carries TRBV2 and TRBJ1-1; the match to TRBD1 covers 7 bases. The CDR3 is made up of 14 amino acids. Unmatched junction bases numbered 9, after V lost 9 bases and J lost 2 bases. From germline, CDR1 is SNHLY and CDR2 FYNNEI. CDR3 region: CARGTGQLNTEAFF. As DNA, the CDR3 is TGTGCCAGGGGAACGGGACAGCTTAACACTGAAGCTTTCTTT.

V gene TRBV2 combines with J gene TRBJ2-7, with D uncertain. Trimming removed 7 bases at V and 7 bases at J, with 23 bases between. The CDR3 is 15 amino acids. Germline CDR1 is SNHLY and CDR2 is FYNNEI. DNA of the CDR3: TGTGCCAGCAACCCTCCGGCCAACCGGAGAGGAGAGCAGTACTTC. As protein: CASNPPANRRGEQYF.

The V gene is TRBV19, the J gene TRBJ1-1, with unresolved D. V lost 6 bases and J lost 5, with 13 bases in between. This CDR3 spans 13 amino acids. Germline CDR1 reads LNHDA; CDR2 reads SQIVND (reference sequence). In nucleotides, the CDR3 is TGTGCCAGTAGCGACCGACCGAGGACTGAAGCTTTCTTT. This codes for CASSDRPRTEAFF.

The chain carries TRBV25-1 and TRBJ1-3, with TRBD1 matching over 8 bases. This CDR3 is 14 amino acids long. Germline CDR1 is MGHDK and CDR2 is SYGVNS. With V trimmed by 6 bases and J by 4 bases, 5 bases remained unmatched. CDR3 DNA: TGTGCCAGCAGAGACAGGGGAGCGGGAAACACCATATATTTT. Encoded protein: CASRDRGAGNTIYF.

V and J are TRBV29-1 and TRBJ1-2; the D is unclear. CDR1 is SQVTM, CDR2 ANQGSEA, per germline. Trimming removed 7 bases at V and 2 bases at J, with 23 bases between. This CDR3 contains 16 residues. CDR3 in amino acids: CSAKRLLAGSNYGYTF. CDR3 coding DNA: TGCAGCGCCAAAAGGCTCCTGGCAGGCTCCAACTATGGCTACACCTTC.

The chain links TRBV28 to TRBJ1-1, with D possibly being TRBD1 (6 bases). CDR1 is MDHEN and CDR2 is SYDVKM in the germline V gene. The CDR3 is made up of 14 amino acids. Trimming took off 3 bases at V and 1 base at J, with 9 bases between the two ends. CDR3 DNA: TGTGCCAGCAGTTTGACAGGCAGGAACACTGAAGCTTTCTTT. This sequence encodes CASSLTGRNTEAFF.